This is a list of T cell receptor beta chains from one sample in a study of cytomegalovirus exposure and HLA in healthy donors. The repertoire was sequenced with immunoSEQ multiplex PCR; TCRdb's copy has only in-frame clones and lacks some. The table has under 150,000 clones, about 78% seen once. Sequenced input: PBMCs. These receptors were obtained from a human donor in good health. The CDR3 runs from the conserved cysteine through the conserved F or W. The order of the fields is clone size, CDR3 length, V gene, D gene, J gene, CDR3 protein, CDR3 DNA. The D gene is left open where the match is weak. Not every row has a clone size; where given, it reads once, few, many or a size class.

>NA|15|TRBV11-2|NA|TRBJ1-6
CASSLDGTNNSPLHF
TGTGCCAGCAGCTTAGATGGGACTAATAATTCACCCCTCCACTTT
>few|13|TRBV7-8|NA|TRBJ1-1
CASSLVQYTEAFF
TGTGCCAGCAGCTTAGTGCAGTACACTGAAGCTTTCTTT
>NA|15|TRBV4-2|TRBD1|TRBJ1-5
CASSPTGDSNQPQHF
TGTGCCAGCAGCCCGACAGGGGACAGCAATCAGCCCCAGCATTTT
>NA|14|TRBV18|TRBD1|TRBJ2-5
CASSRDRGQETQYF
TGTGCCAGCTCCCGGGACAGGGGCCAAGAGACCCAGTACTTC
>NA|11|TRBV6-1|NA|TRBJ2-7
CASDSHYEQYF
TGTGCCAGCGACAGCCACTACGAGCAGTACTTC
>once|18|TRBV28|NA|TRBJ1-2
CASSFGSYQRPHNYGYTF
TGTGCCAGCAGTTTCGGATCATACCAGCGCCCCCATAACTATGGCTACACCTTC
>NA|15|TRBV18|NA|TRBJ1-4
CASSITGKTNEKLFF
TGTGCCAGCTCGATCACAGGGAAGACTAATGAAAAACTGTTTTTT
>NA|15|TRBV10-3|TRBD1|TRBJ1-1
CAIRDRGGGNTEAFF
TGTGCCATCAGAGACAGGGGGGGCGGTAACACTGAAGCTTTCTTT
>NA|17|TRBV10-3|TRBD2|TRBJ2-1
CAISEVASGRGYNEQFF
TGTGCCATCAGTGAGGTGGCTAGCGGGAGAGGGTACAATGAGCAGTTCTTC
>NA|16|TRBV28|NA|TRBJ2-1
CASSWGVAQYNNEQFF
TGTGCCAGCAGTTGGGGGGTAGCGCAATATAACAATGAGCAGTTCTTC
>NA|16|TRBV7-9|NA|TRBJ2-3
CASSLAQGLATDTQYF
TGTGCCAGCAGCTTAGCCCAGGGGCTTGCCACAGATACGCAGTATTTT
>NA|16|TRBV4-2|TRBD1|TRBJ1-2
CASSQAGTGSSYGYTF
TGTGCCAGCAGCCAAGCCGGGACAGGGTCCTCCTATGGCTACACCTTC
>NA|15|TRBV27|NA|TRBJ1-5
CASSLRTNSNQPQHF
TGTGCCAGCAGTTTAAGGACAAATAGCAATCAGCCCCAGCATTTT
>NA|11|TRBV20-1|NA|TRBJ2-1
CSSLGAGEQFF
TGCAGTTCCCTGGGGGCAGGTGAGCAGTTCTTC
>NA|14|TRBV23-1|TRBD1|TRBJ1-4
CASSQQGAGEKLFF
TGCGCCAGCAGTCAACAGGGGGCGGGTGAAAAACTGTTTTTT
>NA|14|TRBV30|NA|TRBJ2-2
CAWRFGRYGGELFF
TGTGCCTGGAGGTTCGGGAGATATGGCGGGGAGCTGTTTTTT
>few|15|TRBV30|TRBD2|TRBJ2-7
CAWSHWVAGTYEQYF
TGTGCCTGGAGTCACTGGGTAGCGGGTACCTACGAGCAGTACTTC
>NA|14|TRBV7-2|NA|TRBJ2-7
CASSLNPTGYEQYF
TGTGCCAGCAGCTTAAACCCAACGGGGTACGAGCAGTACTTC
>NA|19|TRBV10-3|TRBD1|TRBJ1-5
CAISDNTGAHNGVGQPQHF
TGTGCCATCAGTGATAATACAGGGGCCCACAATGGGGTCGGTCAGCCCCAGCATTTT
>few|14|TRBV7-9|TRBD1|TRBJ1-2
CASSSGQGARGYTF
TGTGCCAGCAGCTCCGGACAGGGGGCGAGGGGCTACACCTTC
>NA|14|TRBV7-2|NA|TRBJ1-1
CASSLAPGPTEAFF
TGTGCCAGCAGCTTAGCTCCGGGTCCCACTGAAGCTTTCTTT
>few|14|TRBV19|TRBD1|TRBJ1-1
CASSIPTGGTEAFF
TGTGCCAGTAGTATCCCGACAGGGGGCACTGAAGCTTTCTTT
>NA|17|TRBV7-2|TRBD2|TRBJ2-1
CASSLPPPAGFDNEQFF
TGTGCCAGCAGCTTACCCCCTCCAGCGGGGTTTGACAATGAGCAGTTCTTC
>once|12|TRBV12-5|NA|TRBJ2-7
CASGPNSYEQYF
TGTGCTAGTGGCCCGAACTCCTACGAGCAGTACTTC
>NA|13|TRBV30|NA|TRBJ1-1
CAWSWLLNTEAFF
TGTGCCTGGAGTTGGCTGTTGAACACTGAAGCTTTCTTT
>once|15|TRBV7-8|NA|TRBJ1-1
CASSLAAGLNTEAFF
TGTGCCAGCAGCTTAGCGGCGGGTTTGAACACTGAAGCTTTCTTT
>NA|10|TRBV5-1|TRBD2|TRBJ2-5
CAHTGGVKHF
TGCGCCCACACTGGGGGGGTCAAGCACTTC
>NA|15|TRBV19|TRBD1|TRBJ2-1
CASSTDRASYNEQFF
TGTGCCAGTAGTACCGACAGGGCGTCCTACAATGAGCAGTTCTTC
>few|14|TRBV6-5|NA|TRBJ2-3
CASNERVSTDTQYF
TGTGCCAGCAACGAGAGGGTTAGCACAGATACGCAGTATTTT
>NA|13|TRBV19|TRBD1|TRBJ1-1
CASSIGQGGEAFF
TGTGCCAGTAGTATAGGACAGGGGGGTGAAGCTTTCTTT
>NA|15|TRBV19|TRBD1|TRBJ1-1
CASSISKGAYTEAFF
TGTGCCAGTAGTATAAGTAAGGGGGCCTACACTGAAGCTTTCTTT
>NA|14|TRBV7-8|TRBD1|TRBJ2-4
CASSMTGGKNIQYF
TGTGCCAGCAGTATGACAGGGGGCAAAAACATTCAGTACTTC
>NA|15|TRBV11-2|NA|TRBJ2-3
CASSRDSSSTDTQYF
TGTGCCAGCAGCCGGGACTCTTCTAGCACAGATACGCAGTATTTT
>few|18|TRBV11-1|TRBD2|TRBJ2-1
CASSLPTTSGGIYNEQFF
TGTGCCAGCAGCTTACCGACGACTAGCGGGGGAATTTATAATGAGCAGTTCTTC
>NA|15|TRBV30|TRBD2|TRBJ2-3
CAWSYGGGYTDTQYF
TGTGCCTGGAGTTATGGGGGGGGATACACGGATACGCAGTATTTT
>once|13|TRBV14|NA|TRBJ2-7
CASSQDALGGQYF
TGTGCCAGCAGCCAAGATGCCCTTGGAGGGCAGTACTTC
>NA|18|TRBV11-2|TRBD1|TRBJ1-6
CASSLLVPGQGFNSPLHF
TGTGCCAGCAGCTTATTGGTTCCGGGACAGGGGTTTAATTCACCCCTCCACTTT
>NA|16|TRBV7-2|NA|TRBJ1-5
CASSLYGGHSNQPQHF
TGTGCCAGCAGCTTATACGGCGGCCATAGCAATCAGCCCCAGCATTTT
>NA|15|TRBV5-1|TRBD1|TRBJ2-2
CASSLGQGSTGELFF
TGCGCCAGCAGCTTGGGACAGGGGAGCACCGGGGAGCTGTTTTTT
>NA|17|TRBV5-4|TRBD1|TRBJ2-1
CASSLAGTAFRYNEQFF
TGTGCCAGCAGCTTGGCCGGGACAGCATTCCGCTACAATGAGCAGTTCTTC
>NA|13|TRBV7-2|NA|TRBJ1-5
CASSSVGAGPQHF
TGTGCCAGCAGCTCGGTCGGTGCCGGGCCCCAGCATTTT
>NA|16|TRBV27|NA|TRBJ1-1
CASSLSAPSGYTEAFF
TGTGCCAGCAGTTTATCGGCTCCATCAGGTTACACTGAAGCTTTCTTT
>once|15|TRBV18|NA|TRBJ2-2
CASSPLVTNTGELFF
TGTGCCAGCTCACCCCTAGTAACGAACACCGGGGAGCTGTTTTTT
>NA|17|TRBV7-9|NA|TRBJ2-3
CASSLNGQVAVRYTQYF
TGTGCCAGCAGCTTAAACGGACAGGTAGCGGTCCGGTATACGCAGTATTTT
>NA|12|TRBV11-3|NA|TRBJ2-3
CASSFGDNTQYF
TGTGCCAGCAGCTTCGGGGATAATACGCAGTATTTT
>NA|15|TRBV4-3|TRBD1|TRBJ2-5
CASSQERTGVETQYF
TGCGCCAGCAGCCAAGAGAGGACAGGGGTGGAGACCCAGTACTTC
>NA|15|TRBV7-9|TRBD1|TRBJ1-5
CASSRGQGIHQPQHF
TGTGCCAGCAGCCGTGGACAGGGGATCCATCAGCCCCAGCATTTT
>NA|15|TRBV7-3|NA|TRBJ2-2
CASSPGTWGTGELFF
TGTGCCAGCAGCCCCGGGACTTGGGGCACCGGGGAGCTGTTTTTT
>NA|15|TRBV7-9|TRBD1|TRBJ2-7
CASTSGQAKFYEQYF
TGTGCCAGCACCTCCGGACAGGCGAAATTCTACGAGCAGTACTTC
>few|18|TRBV5-4|TRBD2|TRBJ2-1
CASSSGTSGTSSYNEQFF
TGTGCCAGCAGCTCCGGGACTAGCGGGACGAGCTCCTACAATGAGCAGTTCTTC
>NA|17|TRBV5-1|TRBD2|TRBJ2-1
CASSLGGAGGPYNEQFF
TGCGCCAGCAGCTTGGGCGGGGCGGGAGGACCTTACAATGAGCAGTTCTTC
>NA|14|TRBV2|NA|TRBJ2-5
CASSDGGAWETQYF
TGTGCCAGCAGTGATGGGGGGGCCTGGGAGACCCAGTACTTC
>NA|16|TRBV7-2|TRBD2|TRBJ2-2
CASSLSVLAGAGELFF
TGTGCCAGCAGCTTAAGTGTACTAGCGGGGGCCGGGGAGCTGTTTTTT
>NA|13|TRBV15|NA|TRBJ2-3
CATSSDRTDTQYF
TGTGCCACCAGCAGTGACAGGACAGATACGCAGTATTTT
>NA|16|TRBV9|NA|TRBJ2-2
CASSVVGGGNTGELFF
TGTGCCAGCAGCGTAGTTGGAGGGGGCAACACCGGGGAGCTGTTTTTT
>NA|13|TRBV5-1|NA|TRBJ2-7
CASSLSLSYEQYF
TGCGCCAGCAGCTTGTCACTTTCCTACGAGCAGTACTTC
>NA|15|TRBV5-1|TRBD2|TRBJ2-5
CASSIAGGPGETQYF
TGCGCCAGCAGTATAGCGGGAGGGCCCGGGGAGACCCAGTACTTC